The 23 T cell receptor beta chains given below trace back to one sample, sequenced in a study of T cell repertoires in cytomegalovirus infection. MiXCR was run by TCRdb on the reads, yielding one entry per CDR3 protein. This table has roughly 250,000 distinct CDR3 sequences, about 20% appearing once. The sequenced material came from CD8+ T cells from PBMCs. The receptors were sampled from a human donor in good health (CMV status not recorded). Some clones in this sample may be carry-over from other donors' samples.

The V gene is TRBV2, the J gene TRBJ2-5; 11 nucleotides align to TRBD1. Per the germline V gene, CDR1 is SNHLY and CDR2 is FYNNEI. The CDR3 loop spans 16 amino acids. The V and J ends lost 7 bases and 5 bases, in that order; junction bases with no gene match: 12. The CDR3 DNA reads TGTGCCAGCAACAGACCGGACAGGGGGCAGGAGGAGACCCAGTACTTC. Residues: CASNRPDRGQEETQYF.

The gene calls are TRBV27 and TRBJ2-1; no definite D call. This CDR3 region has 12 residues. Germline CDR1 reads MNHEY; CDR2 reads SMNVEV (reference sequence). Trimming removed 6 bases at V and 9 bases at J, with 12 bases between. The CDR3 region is CASSPDLVEQFF. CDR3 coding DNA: TGTGCCAGCAGCCCTGACTTGGTTGAGCAGTTCTTC.

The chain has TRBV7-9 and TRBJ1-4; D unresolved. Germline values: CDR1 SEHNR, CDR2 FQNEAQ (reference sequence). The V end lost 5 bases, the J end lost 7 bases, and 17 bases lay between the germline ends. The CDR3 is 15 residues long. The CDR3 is CASSPQTSVVEKLFF. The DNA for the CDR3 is TGTGCCAGCAGCCCTCAGACGTCGGTCGTTGAAAAACTGTTTTTT.

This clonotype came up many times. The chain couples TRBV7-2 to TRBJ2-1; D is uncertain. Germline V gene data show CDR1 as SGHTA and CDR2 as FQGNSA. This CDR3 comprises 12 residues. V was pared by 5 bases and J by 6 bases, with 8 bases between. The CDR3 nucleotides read TGTGCCAGCAGCCCAACTCCCAATGAGCAGTTCTTC. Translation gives CASSPTPNEQFF.

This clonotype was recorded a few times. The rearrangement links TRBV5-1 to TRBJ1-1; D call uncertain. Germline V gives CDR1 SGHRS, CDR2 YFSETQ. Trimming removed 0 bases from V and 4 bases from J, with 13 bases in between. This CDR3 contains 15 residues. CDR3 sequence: CASSLVLSTTTEAFF. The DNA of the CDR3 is TGCGCCAGCAGCTTGGTACTATCTACAACCACTGAAGCTTTCTTT.

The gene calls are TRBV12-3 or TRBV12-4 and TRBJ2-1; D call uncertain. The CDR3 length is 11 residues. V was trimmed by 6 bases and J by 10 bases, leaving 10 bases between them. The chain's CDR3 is CASSHPGEQFF. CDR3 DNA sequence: TGTGCCAGCAGCCACCCCGGGGAGCAGTTCTTC.

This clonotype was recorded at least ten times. This CDR3 is CASSSELAGGWYEQYF. The CDR3 DNA reads TGTGCCAGCAGTTCCGAACTAGCGGGGGGTTGGTACGAGCAGTACTTC. The chain employs TRBV28 and TRBJ2-7; 12 bases match TRBD2. CDR1 and CDR2 (germline): MDHEN, SYDVKM. CDR3 length equals 16 residues. V lost 4 bases, J lost 4 bases, and 8 bases stayed unmatched.

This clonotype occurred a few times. The CDR3 sequence: CASSLDRWQETQYF. CDR3 nucleotides: TGTGCCAGCAGCTTAGACAGGTGGCAAGAGACCCAGTACTTC. The chain is built from TRBV7-9 and TRBJ2-5; tentative D call: TRBD1 (5 bases). Germline CDR1 reads SEHNR; CDR2 reads FQNEAQ (reference sequence). The CDR3 length is 14 residues. V was shortened by 1 base and J by 2 bases, with 8 bases between the two germline ends.

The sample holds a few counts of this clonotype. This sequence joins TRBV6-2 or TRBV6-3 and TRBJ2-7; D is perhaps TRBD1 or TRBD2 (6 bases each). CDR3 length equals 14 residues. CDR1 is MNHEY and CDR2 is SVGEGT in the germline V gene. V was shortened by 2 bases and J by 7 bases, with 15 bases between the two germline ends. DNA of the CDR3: TGTGCCAGCAGTTACGTCCCGGGGGCGAGGGAGCAGTACTTC. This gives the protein CASSYVPGAREQYF.

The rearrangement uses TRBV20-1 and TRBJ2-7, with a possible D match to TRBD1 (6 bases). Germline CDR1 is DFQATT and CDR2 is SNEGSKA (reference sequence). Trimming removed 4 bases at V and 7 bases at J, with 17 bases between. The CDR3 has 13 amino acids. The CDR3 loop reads CSANGTPKLEQYF. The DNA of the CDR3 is TGCAGTGCTAACGGGACACCCAAGTTGGAGCAGTACTTC.

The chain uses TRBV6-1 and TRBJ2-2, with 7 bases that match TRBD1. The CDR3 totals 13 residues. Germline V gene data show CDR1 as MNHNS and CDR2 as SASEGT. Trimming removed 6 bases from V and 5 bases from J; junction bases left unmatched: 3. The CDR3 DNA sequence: TGTGCCAGCAGGGGACAGTGGACCGGGGAGCTGTTTTTT. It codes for CASRGQWTGELFF.

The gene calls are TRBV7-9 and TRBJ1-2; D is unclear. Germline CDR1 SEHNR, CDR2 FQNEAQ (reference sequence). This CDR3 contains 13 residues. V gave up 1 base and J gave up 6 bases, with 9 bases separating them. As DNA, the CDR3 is TGTGCCAGCAGCTTAGGAGTGACTAATGGCTACACCTTC. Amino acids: CASSLGVTNGYTF.

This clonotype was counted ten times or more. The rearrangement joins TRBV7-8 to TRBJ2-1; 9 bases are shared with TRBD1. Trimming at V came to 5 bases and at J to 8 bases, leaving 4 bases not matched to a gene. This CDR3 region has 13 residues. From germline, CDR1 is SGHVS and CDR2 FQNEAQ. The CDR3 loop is CASSPDRGDEQFF. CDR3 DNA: TGTGCCAGCAGCCCGGACAGGGGCGATGAGCAGTTCTTC. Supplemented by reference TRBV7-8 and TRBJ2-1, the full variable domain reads GAGVSQSPRYKVAKRGQDVALRCDPISGHVSLFWYQQALGQGPEFLTYFQNEAQLDKSGLPSDRFFAERPEGSVSTLKIQRTQQEDSAVYLCASSPDRGDEQFFGPGTRLTVL.

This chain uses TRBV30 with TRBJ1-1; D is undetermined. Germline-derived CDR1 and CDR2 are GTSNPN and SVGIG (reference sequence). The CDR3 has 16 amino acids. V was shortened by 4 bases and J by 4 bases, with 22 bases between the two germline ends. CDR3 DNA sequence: TGTGCCTGGAAGCCCGATGTATCCCGGGCCGGCACTGAAGCTTTCTTT. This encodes CAWKPDVSRAGTEAFF.

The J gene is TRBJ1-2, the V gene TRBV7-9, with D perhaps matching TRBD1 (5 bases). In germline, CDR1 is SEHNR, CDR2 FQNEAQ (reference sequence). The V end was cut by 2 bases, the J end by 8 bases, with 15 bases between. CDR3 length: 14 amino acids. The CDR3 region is CASSLRTGVDGYTF. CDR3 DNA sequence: TGTGCCAGCAGCTTAAGAACAGGAGTTGACGGCTACACCTTC.

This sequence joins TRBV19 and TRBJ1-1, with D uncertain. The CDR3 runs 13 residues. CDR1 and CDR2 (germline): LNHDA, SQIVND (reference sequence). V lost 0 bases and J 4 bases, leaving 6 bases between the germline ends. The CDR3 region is CASSIDQFTEAFF. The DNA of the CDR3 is TGTGCCAGTAGTATAGACCAGTTCACTGAAGCTTTCTTT.

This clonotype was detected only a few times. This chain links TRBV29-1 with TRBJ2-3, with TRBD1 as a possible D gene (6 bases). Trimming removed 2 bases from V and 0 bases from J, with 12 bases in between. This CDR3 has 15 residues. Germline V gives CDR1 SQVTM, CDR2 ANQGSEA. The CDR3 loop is CSVEQGFDSTDTQYF. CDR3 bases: TGCAGCGTTGAACAGGGGTTTGACAGCACAGATACGCAGTATTTT.

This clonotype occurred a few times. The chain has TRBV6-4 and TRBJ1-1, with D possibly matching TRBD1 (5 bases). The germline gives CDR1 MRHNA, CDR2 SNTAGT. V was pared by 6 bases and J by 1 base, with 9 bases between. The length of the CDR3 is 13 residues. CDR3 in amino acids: CASSPTENTEAFF. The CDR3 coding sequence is TGTGCCAGCAGCCCGACAGAGAACACTGAAGCTTTCTTT.

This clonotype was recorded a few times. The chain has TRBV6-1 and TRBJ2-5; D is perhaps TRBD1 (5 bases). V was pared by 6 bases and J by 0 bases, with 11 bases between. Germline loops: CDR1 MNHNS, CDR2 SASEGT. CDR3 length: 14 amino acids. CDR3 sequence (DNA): TGTGCCAGCAGGGAGACAGTGTACCAAGAGACCCAGTACTTC. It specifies CASRETVYQETQYF.

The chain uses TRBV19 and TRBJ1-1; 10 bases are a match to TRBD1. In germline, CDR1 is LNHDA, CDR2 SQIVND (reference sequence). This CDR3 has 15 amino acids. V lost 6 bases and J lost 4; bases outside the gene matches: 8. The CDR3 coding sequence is TGTGCCAGTAGCTCGGGACAGGGGTTGAGCACTGAAGCTTTCTTT. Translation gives CASSSGQGLSTEAFF.

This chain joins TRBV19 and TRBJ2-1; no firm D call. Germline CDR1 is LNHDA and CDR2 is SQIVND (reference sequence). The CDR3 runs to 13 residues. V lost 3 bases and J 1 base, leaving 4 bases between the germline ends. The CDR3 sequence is CASSMGSYNEQFF. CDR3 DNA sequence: TGTGCCAGTAGTATGGGGTCCTACAATGAGCAGTTCTTC. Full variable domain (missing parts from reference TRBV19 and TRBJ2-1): DGGITQSPKYLFRKEGQNVTLSCEQNLNHDAMYWYRQDPGQGLRLIYYSQIVNDFQKGDIAEGYSVSREKKESFPLTVTSAQKNPTAFYLCASSMGSYNEQFFGPGTRLTVL.

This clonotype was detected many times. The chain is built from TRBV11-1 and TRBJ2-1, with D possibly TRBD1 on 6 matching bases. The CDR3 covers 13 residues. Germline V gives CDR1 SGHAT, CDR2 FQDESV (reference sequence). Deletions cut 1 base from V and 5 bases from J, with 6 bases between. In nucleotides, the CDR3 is TGTGCCAGCAGCTTAGGGACAGACAATGAGCAGTTCTTC. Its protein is CASSLGTDNEQFF.

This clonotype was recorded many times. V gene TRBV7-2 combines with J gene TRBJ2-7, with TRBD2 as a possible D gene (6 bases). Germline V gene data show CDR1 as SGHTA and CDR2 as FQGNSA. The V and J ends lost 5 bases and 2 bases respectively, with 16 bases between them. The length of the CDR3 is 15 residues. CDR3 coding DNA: TGTGCCAGCAGCCTCCGGACTAACTACCCCTACGAGCAGTACTTC. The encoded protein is CASSLRTNYPYEQYF.